This T cell receptor (beta chain) was observed in a study of cytomegalovirus exposure and HLA in healthy donors (dated by TCRdb to 2016 to 2017). About the study as a whole: An earlier analysis of a few hundred of the donors reported 276 Gb of sequence data and 95 million to 130 million unique TCR beta sequences obtained from approximately 180 million T cells. The study combined high-throughput TCR immunosequencing, statistical association of individual TCRs with disease status, and machine learning to predict cytomegalovirus infection status. Because of strong linkage in the cohort, roughly five DR-DQ haplotypes were treated as single units for association and clustering. HLA typing covered class I and class II loci at four-digit resolution. Besides the first cohort of some 670 subjects, a separate validation cohort made up of roughly 130 different subjects was used. Using immunosequencing, the study profiled T cell repertoires from roughly 650 subjects and related those repertoires to cytomegalovirus serostatus. In the later analysis, no new phenotypic data were used to find candidate immune exposures; instead, reliance was placed on TCR beta sequences and their occurrence across donors. In an earlier analysis of several hundred of the donors, high-throughput TCR beta sequencing was used to judge whether each TCR beta V gene segment behaved as functional or pseudogenic. The number of typed donors differed by locus: roughly 620-630 for A, B, C, DRB1 and DQB1; 500 to 550 for DQA1; 606 for DPA1; and some 430 for DPB1. Alongside the repertoire data, information on donor age, sex, ethnicity and CMV serostatus was compiled. An early release that covered 640 HLA-typed donors contained approximately 300 gigabases of sequencing data and tens of millions of unique TCR sequences. Across some 400 genotyped donors of the cohort, an average of roughly 250,000 unique TCR beta nucleotide sequences per donor were sequenced, and around 19% of those sequences were non-productive. Of the 300 to 500 genotyped donors, more than 75% were placed in the genetic ancestry cluster associated with self-reported Caucasian donors. To study patterns of TCR occurrence, a later analysis re-analyzed previously published TCR beta repertoires from 666 donors and added high-resolution HLA genotyping. All discovery cohort repertoires had been generated using a single sequencing platform. Genome-wide SNP genotypes for about three fifths of the roughly 670 donors were used in a later genetic analysis, which treated that subset as a discovery cohort. The study aimed to test whether signatures of past pathogen exposure could be identified by cataloging public T cell receptors.

With respect to this clone: It has no known antigen specificity. Base qualities are missing; no much larger clone stands one base away.

In total, about 650 healthy bone marrow donors made up the cohort. At the time of sampling, every cohort member was nominally healthy, though immune exposures that went unrecorded were likely present. The donor was CMV seronegative and was included in the group of about 400 seronegative cohort members. A peripheral blood sample was provided by each donor, and peripheral blood mononuclear cells were used for TCR beta sequencing. The Qiagen DNeasy Blood Extraction Kit was used to extract genomic DNA from the blood cell samples. The germline V gene provides CDR1 SGHRS and CDR2 YFSETQ. Trimming takes 5 bases off V and 6 bases off J; junction bases not matched to a gene: 7. The CDR3 goes from the cysteine to the phenylalanine over 14 residues. Only the CDR3 part of the read is kept: 42 bases, read in frame from the first base. The study at large found these results: In a later genetic analysis, a missense DCLRE1C variant was associated with V-gene and J-gene trimming of TCR beta chains, and the association was replicated in an independent cohort. A later analysis found that HLA-associated TCR beta chains were more clonally expanded and had lower generation probabilities than equally common non-associated chains. Because the 87-base-pair reads could not distinguish some IMGT-functional V segments, including TRBV6-2 and TRBV6-3, those segments were excluded. A further reported finding was that TCR beta sequences accurately predicted the HLA-A and HLA-B alleles for most subjects in the first cohort. The sequencing pipeline was judged likely to have produced a cluster of highly shared sequence variants as a technical artifact. According to a later genetic analysis, donors in an Asian-associated ancestry cluster had fewer N-insertions in productive TCRs than the approximately 670-donor mean. In an earlier analysis of about 600 of the donors, most TCR beta V segments appeared in productive rearrangements about 87% or about 30% of the time, broadly matching IMGT annotations. According to the authors, the approach could potentially be generalized to other disease states and immunological phenotypes. Linkage disequilibrium might explain the correlated functional status among segregating V segments, but an unknown experimental factor could not be excluded. Because HLA typing was missing for some donors at each locus, association tests included only the typed subset. In this cohort, only TCR beta chains were sequenced, and detectable features were limited by the absence of alpha or paired-chain data. Three of the identified cytomegalovirus-associated TCR beta chains were confirmed in vitro to be specific for cytomegalovirus antigens. According to a later analysis, TCR association rates differed among HLA loci, with DRB1 alleles showing the most associated TCRs and HLA-C alleles showing the fewest. Several of the top co-occurrence clusters appeared to be linked to parvovirus B19, influenza, CMV and Epstein-Barr virus, according to a later analysis. At a false discovery rate of 0.05, a later analysis linked about 17,000 TCR beta sequences to specific HLA alleles. According to a later analysis, most CMV-associated TCR beta chains appeared to be HLA-restricted, and the HLA associations seemed to be driven largely by CMV exposure. The study listed 150 to 200 TCR beta chains as associated with cytomegalovirus. Presence/absence analyses assumed roughly uniform sequencing depth across donors, an assumption that may not hold. Most TCR sequences were seen in very few donors, while some public TCRs were found in many individuals. The only immune exposure information available for the cohort was CMV serostatus. Some 15 rarely observed V segments, including chromosome 9 orphons, were excluded from the earlier analysis of almost 600 of the donors because counts were too low. The classifier was reported to diagnose cytomegalovirus status with high specificity and sensitivity in both the original cohort and the validation cohort. Assigning TCR associations to individual alleles was difficult when HLA alleles, especially DR and DQ, strongly co-occurred.

The library was obtained by the immunoSEQ multiplex PCR assay. For the multiplex PCR, a mixture combining 60 forward primers for TCR Vbeta segments and 13 reverse primers for TCR Jbeta segments was used. A multiplex PCR assay on genomic DNA amplified the CDR3 region of rearranged TCR beta genes. The Illumina HiSeq System was used to sequence the amplified TCR beta libraries as 87-base-pair reads. The original methods were these. A later analysis counted approximately 74 million unique TCR beta chains across the 666 repertoires, and roughly 9.9 million of these chains were shared by at least two donors. A nearest-neighbor algorithm error-corrected the raw reads and collapsed the reads into unique sequences, merging closely related sequences to remove PCR and sequencing errors. Alignment of CDR3 sequences to IMGT reference sequences was used to assign V, D and J gene segments. For a sequence to be retained, a match of at least six nucleotides was required to both a V gene segment and a J gene segment. Rearrangements were called productive when the CDR3 lacked stop codons and stayed in frame with V and J; all others were non-productive. Following IMGT convention, CDR3 was defined as the stretch from the second conserved V-encoded cysteine to the conserved J-encoded phenylalanine. In an earlier analysis of approximately 590 of the donors, sequences lacking an unambiguous match to a single V gene segment were excluded. In an earlier analysis of approximately 500 of the donors, a V segment was called functional when productive rearrangements were above 56.7%, and segregating when the standard deviation between donors exceeded 5%. To diagnose cytomegalovirus status from the catalog of TCR beta chain sequences, a statistical classification framework was built. V and J gene assignment, in a later analysis, came from comparing TCR nucleotide sequences with IMGT/GENE-DB human TR gene sequences. A later analysis assigned CDR3 sequences and most-parsimonious VDJ recombination scenarios with the TCRdist pipeline. In a later analysis, each TCR beta chain was defined by its CDR3 amino acid sequence together with its V-gene family, and reads without a unique V-gene family were excluded. To address suspected cross-contamination and a sequencing artifact, a later analysis removed a few hundred highly shared, low-generation-probability nucleotide sequences. In a later analysis, a clonal expansion index for each public chain was calculated from normalized within-repertoire ranks of inferred template counts. In a later analysis, generation probabilities were computed with a VDJ recombination model fitted to out-of-frame rearrangements, and the resulting probabilities were checked against IGoR. A later analysis scored TCR-TCR, TCR-HLA and TCR-CMV co-occurrence with hypergeometric tests, applying a repertoire-size bias correction to TCR pairs. A later analysis estimated false discovery rates by permuting HLA or CMV assignments 20 times. In a later analysis, co-occurring TCRs were grouped with DBSCAN, and TCRdist sequence similarity was added when clustering was performed within HLA-allele-positive subsets. Repertoires with fewer than 30,000 or more than 120,000 public chains were left out of co-occurrence clustering, as were several repertoires with anomalous nucleotide sharing. The clones in this table, taken by TCRdb from immuneACCESS, are in-frame only. Not every clone is retained; where verified, under half of the shortfall comes from an unresolved V gene, and the cause of the rest is unknown. V, J and clone size derive from that table, while D and trimming were established from the DNA sequence. The sample table holds 100,000 to 150,000 clones, of which around four fifths were seen once. 1.2% of the sample comes from the top ten.

This sequence was found in a boy aged 5-17 years in good health and CMV-seronegative. The rearranged segments are TRBV5-1 and TRBJ2-1; 8 nucleotides in the junction match TRBD1. The sequenced sample consisted of PBMCs. The nucleotide sequence is TGCGCCAGCAGACAATCAGGGGGCTTCAATGAGCAGTTCTTC. Its coded protein is CASRQSGGFNEQFF.